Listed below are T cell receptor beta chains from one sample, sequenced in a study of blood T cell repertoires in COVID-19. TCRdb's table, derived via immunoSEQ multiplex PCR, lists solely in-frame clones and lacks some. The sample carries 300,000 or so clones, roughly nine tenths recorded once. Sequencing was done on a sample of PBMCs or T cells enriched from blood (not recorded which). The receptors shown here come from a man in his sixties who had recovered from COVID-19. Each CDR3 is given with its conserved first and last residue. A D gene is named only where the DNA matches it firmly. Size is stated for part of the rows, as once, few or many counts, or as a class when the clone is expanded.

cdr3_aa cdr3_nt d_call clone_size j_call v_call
CASSLQGLAGHYEQYF TGTGCCAGCAGCTTACAGGGACTAGCTGGGCACTACGAGCAGTACTTC TRBD2 - TRBJ2-7 TRBV7-8
CASSPGTGPYEQYF TGTGCCAGCAGTCCCGGGACAGGGCCCTACGAGCAGTACTTC TRBD1 - TRBJ2-7 TRBV28
CASSSRVGSGNTIYF TGTGCCAGCAGCTCCAGGGTCGGCTCTGGAAACACCATATATTTT - - TRBJ1-3 TRBV5-4
CSAKQVDGYTF TGCAGTGCTAAACAGGTGGATGGCTACACCTTC - - TRBJ1-2 TRBV20-1
CASGQGDYEQYF TGTGCCAGCGGACAGGGGGACTACGAGCAGTACTTC TRBD1 - TRBJ2-7 TRBV5-5
CATSDNNQPQHF TGTGCCACCAGTGACAACAATCAGCCCCAGCATTTT - - TRBJ1-5 TRBV24-1
CASSLGSSGYNEQFF TGCGCCAGCAGCTTGGGGTCTAGCGGCTACAATGAGCAGTTCTTC TRBD2 - TRBJ2-1 TRBV5-1
CASSSITSMSGSVTDTQYF TGTGCCAGTAGTTCCATTACATCTATGAGCGGCAGCGTCACAGATACGCAGTATTTT - many TRBJ2-3 TRBV19
CASSYAGSYGYTF TGTGCCAGCAGTTATGCAGGGTCCTATGGCTACACCTTC - - TRBJ1-2 TRBV6-5
CASSLYREETQYF TGTGCCAGCAGCTTGTACAGGGAAGAGACCCAGTACTTC - - TRBJ2-5 TRBV5-6
CASSLALLGGETQYF TGTGCCAGCAGCTTAGCGCTCCTAGGTGGCGAGACCCAGTACTTC - - TRBJ2-5 TRBV7-9
CASSVLGAGNEQFF TGTGCCAGCAGCGTGCTAGGGGCAGGCAATGAGCAGTTCTTC - - TRBJ2-1 TRBV2
CASSDDRGLFDSPLHF TGTGCCAGCAGCGACGACAGGGGGCTCTTCGATTCACCCCTCCACTTT TRBD1 - TRBJ1-6 TRBV7-8
CASSHGQAGGTEAFF TGCGCCAGCAGCCACGGACAGGCCGGGGGCACTGAAGCTTTCTTT TRBD1 - TRBJ1-1 TRBV4-1
CASSLSRGPQETQYF TGTGCCAGCAGCTTATCCAGGGGGCCCCAAGAGACCCAGTACTTC TRBD1 - TRBJ2-5 TRBV7-9
CASSLGPGETYEQYF TGTGCCAGCAGCTTGGGTCCGGGAGAAACCTACGAGCAGTACTTC - - TRBJ2-7 TRBV5-6
CASSEYETSYEQYF TGTGCCAGCAGTGAATATGAGACTAGCTACGAGCAGTACTTC - - TRBJ2-7 TRBV6-1
CASSLSGFEKLFF TGTGCCAGCAGCTTATCAGGGTTTGAAAAACTGTTTTTT - - TRBJ1-4 TRBV7-9
CASSSGGRTEAFF TGTGCCAGCAGTTCAGGGGGCAGGACTGAAGCTTTCTTT TRBD1 - TRBJ1-1 TRBV25-1
CASSYSVLQPQHF TGTGCCAGCAGTTACTCTGTACTCCAGCCCCAGCATTTT - - TRBJ1-5 TRBV6-5
CASSIATGGNQPQHF TGTGCCAGTAGTATTGCGACAGGAGGCAATCAGCCCCAGCATTTT - - TRBJ1-5 TRBV19
CASSATTYYGYTF TGTGCCAGCAGCGCGACAACTTACTATGGCTACACCTTC - - TRBJ1-2 TRBV9
CASSETEQETQYF TGTGCCAGCAGTGAGACAGAACAAGAGACCCAGTACTTC - - TRBJ2-5 TRBV6-1
CASSGDGAVSNQPQHF TGTGCCAGCAGTGGGGATGGGGCAGTTAGCAATCAGCCCCAGCATTTT - - TRBJ1-5 TRBV25-1
CASSEGGGGTELFF TGTGCCAGCAGCGAGGGAGGGGGGGGAACAGAGCTGTTTTTT - - TRBJ2-2 TRBV2
CASTDPGGSVDEQYF TGTGCCAGCACCGACCCAGGGGGCAGTGTCGACGAGCAGTACTTC TRBD1 - TRBJ2-7 TRBV6-5